The 3 T cell receptor beta chains listed next were all sequenced from one sample in a study of blood T cells in healthy people across ages. The use of a sample-barcoded 5' primer and a J-beta primer mix characterized a second PCR of about 6 to 11 cycles. Each CDR3 protein gets one entry after TCRdb re-called the 5' RACE reads with MiXCR. The repertoire holds 650,000 to 1,000,000 distinct CDR3 sequences, about 37% seen once, with roughly 13% in the top ten. Material: blood. These receptors originate from a man between 18 and 35 years old in good health.

V is TRBV27 and J is TRBJ2-5, with 11 bases lining up with TRBD1. The CDR3 is made up of 15 amino acids. J lost 4 bases, V lost 10 bases, and 11 bases had no gene match. CDR1 and CDR2 (germline): MNHEY, SMNVEV (reference sequence). The CDR3 reads CATIGTGGLGETQYF. The CDR3 DNA reads TGTGCCACCATCGGGACAGGGGGATTAGGAGAGACCCAGTACTTC.

This clonotype showed up many times. This chain joins TRBV20-1 and TRBJ2-3, with D possibly TRBD1 on 6 matching bases. This CDR3 contains 18 residues. Germline V lookup: CDR1 DFQATT, CDR2 SNEGSKA (reference sequence). Trimming stripped 0 bases from V and 2 bases from J, with 21 bases between. CDR3: CSARDAPGADPDTDTQYF. CDR3 DNA sequence: TGCAGTGCTAGAGATGCGCCAGGGGCTGACCCAGACACAGATACGCAGTATTTT.

In DNA, the CDR3 is TGTGCCAGCAGTAGGAGGCAGACAGGGATTAATGAAAAACTGTTTTTT. Protein: CASSRRQTGINEKLFF. This chain links TRBV12-3 or TRBV12-4 with TRBJ1-4; 7 bases line up with TRBD1. The CDR3 extends over 16 amino acids. V lost 5 bases to trimming and J lost 4 bases; unmatched junction nucleotides: 10.